One sample yielded the 4 T cell receptor beta chains listed below, sequenced in a study of long-term antiretroviral therapy in people with HIV (dated by TCRdb to the early 2020s). Sequencing of the TRB variable region was done with the immunoSEQ hsTCRB v3.0 assay at survey level resolution. TCRdb mirrors the immuneACCESS table, restricted to in-frame sequences. Some clones are absent from its copies; in checked studies, under half trace to an unresolved V gene, and the reason for the others is unknown. Recorded for this sample are around 24,000 clones; roughly 87% of them occurred a single time. The ten largest clonotypes hold roughly a quarter of the sample. The sequencing here drew on unsorted PBMCs, taken 0.4 years after starting antiretroviral therapy. The receptors stem from a man aged 50 or older with HIV.

The CDR3: CASSLGHRQPQHF. The CDR3 nucleotides read TGTGCCAGCAGCTTGGGACACCGTCAGCCCCAGCATTTT. This rearrangement joins TRBV7-2 to TRBJ1-5; D is perhaps TRBD1 (6 bases). The V and J ends lost 3 bases and 6 bases respectively, with 9 bases between them. The germline V gene encodes CDR1 SGHTA and CDR2 FQGNSA. CDR3 length: 13 amino acids.

The gene calls are TRBV2 and TRBJ2-3, with TRBD1 as a possible D gene (6 bases). CDR3 length: 12 amino acids. Per germline, CDR1 SNHLY and CDR2 FYNNEI. Trimming took off 7 bases at V and 8 bases at J, with 13 bases between the two ends. CDR3 sequence: CASKLTRGTQYF. In DNA form, the CDR3 reads TGTGCCAGCAAACTGACCAGGGGTACGCAGTATTTT.

The chain combines TRBV5-4 with TRBJ2-7; tentative D call: TRBD1 (8 bases). The CDR3 length is 15 residues. Germline V lookup: CDR1 SGHNT, CDR2 YYREEE (reference sequence). Trimming shortened V by 4 bases and J by 1 base, and 15 bases separated the two germline ends. The CDR3 nucleotides are TGTGCCAGCAGCGCCGGACAGGGAGGGTCCTACGAGCAGTACTTC. This encodes CASSAGQGGSYEQYF. The whole variable domain, remainder taken from reference TRBV5-4 and TRBJ2-7, is ETGVTQSPTHLIKTRGQQVTLRCSSQSGHNTVSWYQQALGQGPQFIFQYYREEENGRGNFPPRFSGLQFPNYSSELNVNALELDDSALYLCASSAGQGGSYEQYFGPGTRLTVT.

The chain has TRBV6-5 and TRBJ1-2, with D perhaps matching TRBD1 (6 bases). Germline V gene data show CDR1 as MNHEY and CDR2 as SVGAGI. The V end was cut by 0 bases, the J end by 5 bases, with 13 bases between. This CDR3 has 15 residues. CDR3 protein: CASSYSTGAGYGYTF. In nucleotides, the CDR3 is TGTGCCAGCAGTTACTCGACGGGGGCAGGGTATGGCTACACCTTC.